Presented here are 22 T cell receptor beta chains from one specimen sequenced in a study of beta chain features in type 1 diabetes. General study results and limits: Shorter TCRB CDR3s, moderately but significantly so, marked every one of the four CD4+ subsets in Type 1 diabetes patients.

For these TCRs, the target antigens are not known. Reverse transcription of all isolated RNA meant that expressed TCRB transcripts were sequenced. TCRdb keeps only in-frame clones here, not all; method: immunoSEQ multiplex PCR. The profile covers 200,000 to 300,000 clones, with around 14% appearing a single time and 0.015% to 0.02% taken by the ten largest. Sequencing used naive CD4+ T cells from blood. Every receptor here comes from a man younger than 45 with type 1 diabetes.

As for this clone: Other DNA sequences from this sample encode an identical CDR3 as well. The chain recombines TRBV30 with TRBJ1-1; maybe TRBD1 (5 bases). Germline CDR1 is GTSNPN and CDR2 is SVGIG (reference sequence). The CDR3 extends over 13 amino acids. The V gene lost 0 bases and the J gene lost 3 bases, with 8 bases spanning the gap. CDR3 protein: CAWSVQGDTEAFF. Here the CDR3 DNA reads TGTGCCTGGAGTGTACAAGGGGACACTGAAGCTTTCTTT.

This clone was counted a few times. The chain recombines TRBV25-1 with TRBJ2-1; 10 nucleotides agree with TRBD1. The CDR3 is 17 residues long. The germline V gene encodes CDR1 MGHDK and CDR2 SYGVNS. The V gene end was trimmed by 0 bases and the J gene end by 9 bases; junction bases not matched to a gene: 11. In DNA, the CDR3 is TGTGCCAGCAGTGAATATAAGCGGGACAGGGGACTGGGTGAGCAGTTCTTC. It encodes CASSEYKRDRGLGEQFF.

This clone was counted between two and nine times. V usage is TRBV4-2 and J usage is TRBJ2-7; 10 nucleotides match TRBD2. J lost 0 bases, V lost 0 bases, and 8 bases had no gene match. The CDR3 has 18 amino acids. CDR1 and CDR2 from the germline V gene are LGHNA and YNFKEQ. CDR3 bases: TGTGCCAGCAGCCAAGATGTTAGCGGGGGGACGAGCTCCTACGAGCAGTACTTC. This gives the protein CASSQDVSGGTSSYEQYF.

This clone has a handful of counts. This chain uses TRBV7-9 with TRBJ1-2; TRBD1 matches at 9 bases. Germline-derived CDR1 and CDR2 are SEHNR and FQNEAQ (reference sequence). The J segment lost 5 bases and the V segment lost 4 bases, leaving 5 bases of the junction unmatched. The CDR3 consists of 14 residues. This CDR3 is CASSWGQGGYGYTF. CDR3 sequence (DNA): TGTGCCAGCAGCTGGGGACAGGGCGGGTATGGCTACACCTTC.

The DNA of the CDR3 is TGCAGCGTGGCTAGCGGGTTCACAGATACGCAGTATTTT. This sequence encodes CSVASGFTDTQYF. The V gene is TRBV29-1, the J gene TRBJ2-3, with 8 nucleotides matching TRBD2. The germline V gene encodes CDR1 SQVTM and CDR2 ANQGSEA. CDR3 length equals 13 residues. The ends lost 6 bases at V and 2 bases at J; junction bases unmatched: 4.

This clone showed up just a few times. The chain uses TRBV19 and TRBJ2-2; D is ambiguous. The CDR3 contains 15 residues. Germline lookup yields CDR1 LNHDA and CDR2 SQIVND (reference sequence). Trimming shortened V by 3 bases and J by 0 bases, and 8 bases separated the two germline ends. The CDR3 bases are TGTGCCAGTAGTATGGGCCAGGCGAACACCGGGGAGCTGTTTTTT. Encoded protein: CASSMGQANTGELFF.

This clone turned up a few times. The chain uses TRBV11-3 and TRBJ2-5; TRBD1 matches 7 bases. Germline trimming cut 5 bases from V and 5 bases from J; bases unmatched to any gene: 14. Germline loops: CDR1 SGHNT, CDR2 YENEEA. This CDR3 is built from 16 residues. CDR3 DNA sequence: TGTGCCAGCAGCCCCCCCCGACAGGGCGTTTTCGAGACCCAGTACTTC. Protein: CASSPPRQGVFETQYF. Based on the CDR3 plus reference TRBV11-3 and TRBJ2-5, the full variable domain is EAGVVQSPRYKIIEKKQPVAFWCNPISGHNTLYWYLQNLGQGPELLIRYENEEAVDDSQLPKDRFSAERLKGVDSTLKIQPAELGDSAVYLCASSPPRQGVFETQYFGPGTRLLVL.

The count of this clone is one. The chain uses TRBV6-5 and TRBJ1-2; a possible D gene is TRBD1 (6 bases). Germline loops: CDR1 MNHEY, CDR2 SVGAGI. The CDR3 covers 15 residues. V was cut by 6 bases and J by 0 bases, with 14 bases left in between. The CDR3 reads CASRRTDTSNYGYTF. The CDR3 DNA follows: TGTGCCAGCAGAAGGACAGATACCTCTAACTATGGCTACACCTTC.

The genes are TRBV18 and TRBJ1-2; D is possibly TRBD1 (6 bases). The CDR3 is 13 amino acids. The ends were cut back, 2 bases at V and 8 bases at J, with 12 bases in the middle. Germline CDR1 and CDR2: KGHSH and LQKENI. In nucleotides, the CDR3 is TGTGCCAGCTCACCATTTCCAGGGGAGGGCTACACCTTC. As protein: CASSPFPGEGYTF.

This chain joins TRBV5-1 and TRBJ2-3; 8 bases match TRBD2. From germline, CDR1 is SGHRS and CDR2 YFSETQ. V trimming: 0 bases; J trimming: 0 bases; junction bases outside the gene matches: 3. The CDR3 is 16 amino acids. The CDR3 is CASSLESGGSTDTQYF. As DNA, the CDR3 is TGCGCCAGCAGCTTGGAAAGCGGGGGAAGCACAGATACGCAGTATTTT.

This clone was seen a handful of times. J is TRBJ1-5 and V is TRBV6-5; TRBD1 matches at 8 bases. V gave up 8 bases and J gave up 9 bases; unmatched junction bases: 6. The CDR3 length is 12 residues. Germline CDR1 MNHEY, CDR2 SVGAGI. The CDR3: CASGQGLRPQHF. DNA of the CDR3: TGTGCCAGCGGACAGGGACTTCGGCCCCAGCATTTT.

The gene calls are TRBV7-9 and TRBJ2-5; 12 bases match TRBD2. The J segment lost 5 bases and the V segment lost 3 bases, leaving 4 bases of the junction unmatched. The CDR3 spans 15 residues. Germline-derived CDR1 and CDR2 are SEHNR and FQNEAQ (reference sequence). CDR3 nucleotides: TGTGCCAGCAGCTTCCTAGCGGGAGGGGGGGAGACCCAGTACTTC. Protein sequence: CASSFLAGGGETQYF.

This clone was seen more than once but under ten times. The chain recombines TRBV4-2 with TRBJ1-5; no clear D gene. The CDR3 totals 13 residues. V was pared by 1 base and J by 8 bases, with 9 bases between. The germline V gene encodes CDR1 LGHNA and CDR2 YNFKEQ. The DNA for the CDR3 is TGTGCCAGCAGCCAAGTAGTGGAGAAGCCCCAGCATTTT. Translating it yields CASSQVVEKPQHF.

This clone came up a few times. The gene calls are TRBV7-2 and TRBJ1-3; D gene ambiguous. Germline-derived CDR1 and CDR2 are SGHTA and FQGNSA. The CDR3 loop spans 16 amino acids. V was clipped by 4 bases and J by 4 bases, with 17 bases between them. DNA for the CDR3: TGTGCCAGCAGCTCTAGTCGAGGAGTTGTAGGAAACACCATATATTTT. Its translation: CASSSSRGVVGNTIYF.

The gene calls are TRBV29-1 and TRBJ1-6; TRBD1 matches at 7 bases. The junction had 1 base not matched to a gene; V was cut back by 4 bases and J by 4 bases. Germline values: CDR1 SQVTM, CDR2 ANQGSEA. The CDR3 runs to 13 residues. For the CDR3, the DNA is TGCAGCGTTGCAGGGGGTTATAATTCACCCCTCCACTTT. This codes for CSVAGGYNSPLHF.

This clone was counted between two and nine times. This chain uses TRBV7-9 with TRBJ1-2; possible D gene TRBD1, 6 bases. There are 13 residues in the CDR3. V shed 5 bases and J shed 7 bases, with 14 bases lying between them. The germline gives CDR1 SEHNR, CDR2 FQNEAQ (reference sequence). The CDR3 region is CASSHPQGSGYTF. In DNA, the CDR3 is TGTGCCAGCAGCCATCCACAGGGAAGTGGCTACACCTTC.

The chain employs TRBV10-3 and TRBJ2-2; D possibly corresponds to TRBD2 (6 bases). The CDR3 spans 14 residues. Germline lookup yields CDR1 ENHRY and CDR2 SYGVKD. Trimming removed 10 bases at V and 0 bases at J, with 12 bases between. CDR3 sequence (DNA): TGTGCCACCGAGACTAGTCCGAACACCGGGGAGCTGTTTTTT. The encoded protein is CATETSPNTGELFF.

This clone was detected only a few times. The chain is built from TRBV19 and TRBJ2-7; D may be TRBD1 (5 bases). Looked up from germline, CDR1 is LNHDA and CDR2 is SQIVND (reference sequence). Trimming removed 5 bases from V and 3 bases from J, with 11 bases in between. CDR3 length: 13 amino acids. The CDR3, as DNA: TGTGCCAGTAGTGGAGCAGGGCGCTACGAGCAGTACTTC. Protein product: CASSGAGRYEQYF.

This sequence joins TRBV4-2 and TRBJ1-4; D unresolved. The length of the CDR3 is 12 residues. Per germline, CDR1 LGHNA and CDR2 YNFKEQ. With 3 bases removed from V and 8 bases from J, the gap between germline ends came to 7 bases. The CDR3, as DNA: TGTGCCAGCAGCCAGGAGAGGGAAAAACTGTTTTTT. It codes for CASSQEREKLFF.

V usage is TRBV5-4 and J usage is TRBJ2-7, with TRBD2 as a possible D gene (6 bases). Germline assignment: CDR1 SGHNT and CDR2 YYREEE (reference sequence). V was pared by 4 bases and J by 3 bases, with 17 bases between. The CDR3 is 15 residues long. CDR3 DNA: TGTGCCAGCAGCCGGGCAGGGAGGTACAACTACGAGCAGTACTTC. Translating gives CASSRAGRYNYEQYF.

This rearrangement joins TRBV5-1 to TRBJ2-1, with D possibly matching TRBD1 (5 bases). V dropped 4 bases and J dropped 3 bases, with 20 bases sitting between them. The CDR3 consists of 17 residues. Germline CDR1 is SGHRS and CDR2 is YFSETQ. CDR3 loop: CASSGADLKGHYNEQFF. The DNA for the CDR3 is TGCGCCAGCAGCGGTGCGGATCTTAAGGGGCACTACAATGAGCAGTTCTTC.

The chain combines TRBV11-2 with TRBJ1-2; 11 bases are shared with TRBD1. The CDR3 has 13 residues. Looked up from germline, CDR1 is SGHAT and CDR2 is FQNNGV. With V trimmed by 5 bases and J by 11 bases, 7 bases remained unmatched. The CDR3 DNA is TGTGCCAGCAGCGAGGACAGGGGGCTTTATTACACCTTC. Translating gives CASSEDRGLYYTF.